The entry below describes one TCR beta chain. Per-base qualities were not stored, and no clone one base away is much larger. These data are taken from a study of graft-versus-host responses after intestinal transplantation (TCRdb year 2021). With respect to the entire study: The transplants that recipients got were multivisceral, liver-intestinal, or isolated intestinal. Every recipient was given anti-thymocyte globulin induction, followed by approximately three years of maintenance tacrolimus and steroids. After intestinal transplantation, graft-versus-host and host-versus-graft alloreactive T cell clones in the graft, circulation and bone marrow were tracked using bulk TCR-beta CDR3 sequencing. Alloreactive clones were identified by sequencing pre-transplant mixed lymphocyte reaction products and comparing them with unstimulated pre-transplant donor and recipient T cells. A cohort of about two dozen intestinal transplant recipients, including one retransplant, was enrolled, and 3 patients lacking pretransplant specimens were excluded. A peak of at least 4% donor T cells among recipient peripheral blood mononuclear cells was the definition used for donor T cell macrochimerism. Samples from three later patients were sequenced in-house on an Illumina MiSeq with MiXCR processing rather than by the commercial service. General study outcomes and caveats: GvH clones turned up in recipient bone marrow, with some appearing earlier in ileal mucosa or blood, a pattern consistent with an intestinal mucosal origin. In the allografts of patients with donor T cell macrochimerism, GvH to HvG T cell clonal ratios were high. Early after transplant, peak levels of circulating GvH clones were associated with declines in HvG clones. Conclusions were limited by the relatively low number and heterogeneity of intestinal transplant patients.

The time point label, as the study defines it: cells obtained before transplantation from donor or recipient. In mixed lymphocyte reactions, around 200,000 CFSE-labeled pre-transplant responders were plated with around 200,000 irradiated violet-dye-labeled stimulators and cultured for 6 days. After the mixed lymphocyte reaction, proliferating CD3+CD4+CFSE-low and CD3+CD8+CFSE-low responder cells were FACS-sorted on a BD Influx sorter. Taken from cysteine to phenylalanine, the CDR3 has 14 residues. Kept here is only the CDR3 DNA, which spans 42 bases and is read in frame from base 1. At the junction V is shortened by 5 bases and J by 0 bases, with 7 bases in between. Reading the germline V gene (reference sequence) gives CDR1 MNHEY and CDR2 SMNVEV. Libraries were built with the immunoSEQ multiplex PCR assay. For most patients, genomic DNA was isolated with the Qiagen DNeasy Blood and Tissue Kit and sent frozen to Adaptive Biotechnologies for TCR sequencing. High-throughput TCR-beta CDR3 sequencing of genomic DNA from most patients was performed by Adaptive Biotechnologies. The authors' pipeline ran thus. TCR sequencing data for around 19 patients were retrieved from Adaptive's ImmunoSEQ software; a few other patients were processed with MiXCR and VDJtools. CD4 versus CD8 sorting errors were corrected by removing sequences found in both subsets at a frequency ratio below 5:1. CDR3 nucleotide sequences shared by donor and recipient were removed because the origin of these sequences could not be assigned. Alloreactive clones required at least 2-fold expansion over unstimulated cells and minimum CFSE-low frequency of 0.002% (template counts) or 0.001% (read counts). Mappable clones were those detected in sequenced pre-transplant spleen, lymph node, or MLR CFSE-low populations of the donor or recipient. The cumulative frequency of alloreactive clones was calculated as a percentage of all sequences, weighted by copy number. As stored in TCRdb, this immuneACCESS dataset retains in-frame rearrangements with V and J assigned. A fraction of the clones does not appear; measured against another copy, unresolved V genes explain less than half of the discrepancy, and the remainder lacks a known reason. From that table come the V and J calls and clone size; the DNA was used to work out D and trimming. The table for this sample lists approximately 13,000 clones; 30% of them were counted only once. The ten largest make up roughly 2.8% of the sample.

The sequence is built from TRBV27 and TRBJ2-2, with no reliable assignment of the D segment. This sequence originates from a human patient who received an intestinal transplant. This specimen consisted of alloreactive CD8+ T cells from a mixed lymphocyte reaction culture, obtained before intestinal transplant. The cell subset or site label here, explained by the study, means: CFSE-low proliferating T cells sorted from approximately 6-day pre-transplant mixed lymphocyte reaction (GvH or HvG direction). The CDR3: CASSTLTNTGELFF. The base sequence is TGTGCCAGCAGTACCCTAACGAACACCGGGGAGCTGTTTTTT.